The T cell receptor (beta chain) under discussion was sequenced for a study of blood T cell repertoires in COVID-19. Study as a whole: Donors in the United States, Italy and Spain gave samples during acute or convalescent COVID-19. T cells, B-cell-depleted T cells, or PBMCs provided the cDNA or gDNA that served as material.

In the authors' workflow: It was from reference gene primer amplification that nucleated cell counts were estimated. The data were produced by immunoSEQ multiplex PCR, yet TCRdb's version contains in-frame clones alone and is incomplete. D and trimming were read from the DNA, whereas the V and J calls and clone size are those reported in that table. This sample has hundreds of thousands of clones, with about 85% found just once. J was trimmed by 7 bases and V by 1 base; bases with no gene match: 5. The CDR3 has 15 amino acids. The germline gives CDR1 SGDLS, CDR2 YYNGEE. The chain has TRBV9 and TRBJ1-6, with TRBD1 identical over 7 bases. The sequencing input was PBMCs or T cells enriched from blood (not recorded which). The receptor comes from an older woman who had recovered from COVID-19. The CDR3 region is CASSVQGVSNSPLHF. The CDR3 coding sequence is TGTGCCAGCAGCGTACAGGGGGTCTCCAATTCACCCCTCCACTTT.